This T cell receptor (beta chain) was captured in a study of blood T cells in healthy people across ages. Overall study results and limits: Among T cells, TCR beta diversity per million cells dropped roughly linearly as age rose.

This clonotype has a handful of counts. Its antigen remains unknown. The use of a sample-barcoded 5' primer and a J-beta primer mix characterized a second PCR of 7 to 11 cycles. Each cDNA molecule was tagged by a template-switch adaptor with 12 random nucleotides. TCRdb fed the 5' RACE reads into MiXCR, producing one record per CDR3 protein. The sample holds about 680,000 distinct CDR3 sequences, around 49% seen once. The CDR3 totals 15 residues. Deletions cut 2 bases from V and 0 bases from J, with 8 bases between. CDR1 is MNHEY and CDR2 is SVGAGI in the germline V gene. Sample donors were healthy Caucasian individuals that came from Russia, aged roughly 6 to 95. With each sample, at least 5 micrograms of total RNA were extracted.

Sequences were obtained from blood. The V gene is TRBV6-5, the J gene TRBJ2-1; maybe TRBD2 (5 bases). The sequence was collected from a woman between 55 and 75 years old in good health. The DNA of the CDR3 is TGTGCCAGCAGTTACGAGCGGACCTCCTACAATGAGCAGTTCTTC. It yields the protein CASSYERTSYNEQFF.